The sample holds many counts of the clone carrying this T cell receptor (beta chain). Its antigen remains unknown. The CDR3 runs 12 residues. The V end lost 6 bases, the J end lost 5 bases, and 8 bases lay between the germline ends. Germline V gene lookup returns CDR1 LNHDA and CDR2 SQIVND (reference sequence). One entry per CDR3 protein, called by TCRdb with MiXCR from the reads. Found here are 200,000 to 300,000 distinct CDR3 sequences, around 12% of them singletons; the top ten hold roughly 1.7%. The data derive from a study of T cell repertoires in cytomegalovirus infection. Whole-study context: An indication of both CMV infection and matching HLA type came from public TCR beta signatures. Notes on the study in general: Using cumulative public TCR beta family frequency, the authors identified those who carried CMV together with the relevant HLA. HLA-C-restricted CMV clonotypes gave the most frequent clonotype in two of eight donors.

Input material: PBMCs. The chain combines TRBV19 with TRBJ2-1; D may be TRBD2 (6 bases). The TCR comes from a human donor in good health (CMV status not recorded). Some clones in this sample may be carry-over from other donors' samples. The chain's CDR3 is CASRLANNEQFF. The DNA of the CDR3 is TGTGCCAGTAGACTAGCAAACAATGAGCAGTTCTTC.